One sample yielded the 29 T cell receptor beta chains listed below, sequenced in a study of beta chain features in type 1 diabetes. The investigators reverse transcribed all of the isolated RNA, so they sequenced expressed TCRB transcripts. The repertoire was sequenced with immunoSEQ multiplex PCR; TCRdb's copy has only in-frame clones and lacks some. The sample contains about 410,000 clones, approximately 15% of which appear only once. The sequenced material came from naive CD4+ T cells from blood. Source of these receptors: a man under 40 in good health.

The J gene is TRBJ2-5, the V gene TRBV18; TRBD2 agrees at 9 bases. J was trimmed by 4 bases and V by 6 bases; bases with no gene match: 3. CDR3 length equals 13 residues. Germline values: CDR1 KGHSH, CDR2 LQKENI. The CDR3 DNA follows: TGTGCCAGCTCGTTAGCGGGGGCAGAGACCCAGTACTTC. This encodes CASSLAGAETQYF.

V is TRBV30 and J is TRBJ2-7; tentatively, D is TRBD1 or TRBD2 (5 bases each). Germline CDR1 and CDR2: GTSNPN and SVGIG (reference sequence). The CDR3 runs to 13 residues. The V end was cut by 0 bases, the J end by 9 bases, with 15 bases between. The CDR3 sequence is CAWSVLARGVQYV. The CDR3 bases are TGTGCCTGGAGTGTACTGGCCCGAGGGGTGCAGTACGTC.

J is TRBJ1-6 and V is TRBV6-5, with D possibly TRBD1 on 6 matching bases. There are 12 residues in the CDR3. The V end lost 7 bases, the J end lost 9 bases, and 10 bases lay between the germline ends. Germline V lookup: CDR1 MNHEY, CDR2 SVGAGI. The CDR3 coding sequence is TGTGCCAGCACTTCACAGGGTTCACCCCTCCACTTT. It codes for CASTSQGSPLHF.

The V gene is TRBV10-3, the J gene TRBJ1-5, with 7 bases matching TRBD1. The CDR3 spans 14 residues. CDR1 is ENHRY, CDR2 SYGVKD, per germline. The V and J ends lost 4 bases and 6 bases, in that order; junction bases with no gene match: 6. The chain's CDR3 is CAISGDSSSQPQHF. CDR3 in DNA: TGTGCCATCAGTGGGGACAGTTCTAGTCAGCCCCAGCATTTT.

The gene calls are TRBV5-4 and TRBJ1-2; D remains unclear. The germline CDR1 and CDR2 sequences are SGHNT and YYREEE (reference sequence). Trimming shortened V by 2 bases and J by 7 bases, and 12 bases separated the two germline ends. The CDR3 is made up of 13 amino acids. The CDR3 bases are TGTGCCAGCAGCTTCGAAAGGTGGGCTGGCTACACCTTC. This codes for CASSFERWAGYTF.

The V gene is TRBV2, the J gene TRBJ2-7, with a tentative D call TRBD2 (5 bases). Germline V gives CDR1 SNHLY, CDR2 FYNNEI. V was cut by 4 bases and J by 7 bases, with 14 bases left in between. This CDR3 has 13 amino acids. The CDR3 loop reads CASSATGRGEQYV. CDR3 bases: TGTGCCAGCAGTGCGACGGGTAGAGGGGAGCAGTACGTC.

There are a few counts of this clone. This sequence joins TRBV5-4 and TRBJ2-4, with D possibly being TRBD2 (5 bases). V dropped 8 bases and J dropped 7 bases, with 16 bases sitting between them. The CDR3 totals 13 residues. Per germline, CDR1 SGHNT and CDR2 YYREEE (reference sequence). CDR3 coding DNA: TGTGCCAGTGCCCGACGGGGTGCGAACATTCAGTACTTC. It specifies CASARRGANIQYF. Full variable domain (rest looked up from reference TRBV5-4 and TRBJ2-4): ETGVTQSPTHLIKTRGQQVTLRCSSQSGHNTVSWYQQALGQGPQFIFQYYREEENGRGNFPPRFSGLQFPNYSSELNVNALELDDSALYLCASARRGANIQYFGAGTRLSVL.

This clone was seen at least ten times. The sample carries other DNA sequences with the same CDR3. This rearrangement joins TRBV30 to TRBJ1-2; D unclear. The CDR3 totals 13 residues. With 0 bases removed from V and 0 bases from J, the gap between germline ends came to 5 bases. Germline CDR1 is GTSNPN and CDR2 is SVGIG (reference sequence). CDR3 region: CAWSVGTNYGYTF. As DNA, the CDR3 is TGTGCCTGGAGTGTTGGGACTAACTATGGCTACACCTTC. Looking up the rest from reference TRBV30 and TRBJ1-2 gives the full variable domain: SQTIHQWPATLVQPVGSPLSLECTVEGTSNPNLYWYRQAAGRGLQLLFYSVGIGQISSEVPQNLSASRPQDRQFILSSKKLLLSDSGFYLCAWSVGTNYGYTFGSGTRLTVV.

The gene calls are TRBV2 and TRBJ2-5; D not certain. V was shortened by 11 bases and J by 4 bases, with 14 bases between the two germline ends. The CDR3 loop spans 12 amino acids. Germline CDR1 SNHLY, CDR2 FYNNEI. CDR3 protein: CAGGPLVETQYF. CDR3 sequence (DNA): TGTGCCGGCGGTCCCTTAGTAGAGACCCAGTACTTC.

This clone has only a few counts. The chain links TRBV2 to TRBJ2-3; D not resolved. V lost 3 bases to trimming and J lost 5 bases, with 12 bases between them. In germline, CDR1 is SNHLY, CDR2 FYNNEI. The length of the CDR3 is 14 residues. The CDR3 loop reads CASSDRLLVDTQYF. The CDR3 DNA sequence: TGTGCCAGCAGTGATCGACTCCTAGTAGATACGCAGTATTTT.

This chain joins TRBV19 and TRBJ2-1; 10 bases fit TRBD1. The CDR3 sequence is 12 residues long. V was pared by 5 bases and J by 8 bases, with 0 bases of the junction left unmatched. Germline V gene sequence: CDR1 LNHDA, CDR2 SQIVND (reference sequence). CDR3 loop: CASSDRGHEQFF. The CDR3 nucleotides read TGTGCCAGTAGTGACAGGGGGCATGAGCAGTTCTTC.

The V gene is TRBV5-1, the J gene TRBJ2-2, with 7 positions matching TRBD1. This CDR3 contains 17 residues. The V gene end was trimmed by 0 bases and the J gene end by 1 base; junction bases not matched to a gene: 6. The V gene's germline CDR1 is SGHRS and CDR2 YFSETQ. The CDR3 sequence is CASSLAGWTGNTGELFF. CDR3 in DNA: TGCGCCAGCAGCTTGGCCGGGTGGACAGGGAACACCGGGGAGCTGTTTTTT.

The rearrangement uses TRBV25-1 and TRBJ1-1; D remains unclear. The germline V gene has CDR1 MGHDK and CDR2 SYGVNS. The CDR3 has 11 residues. The V end was cut by 4 bases, the J end by 2 bases, with 2 bases between. The CDR3 protein is CASSVNTEAFF. CDR3 in DNA: TGTGCCAGCAGTGTAAACACTGAAGCTTTCTTT. Using reference TRBV25-1 and TRBJ1-1 for the parts outside the CDR3, the full variable domain is EADIYQTPRYLVIGTGKKITLECSQTMGHDKMYWYQQDPGMELHLIHYSYGVNSTEKGDLSSESTVSRIRTEHFPLTLESARPSHTSQYLCASSVNTEAFFGQGTRLTVV.

This sequence joins TRBV4-1 and TRBJ2-7, with TRBD2 as a possible D gene (5 bases). Germline V gene lookup returns CDR1 MGHRA and CDR2 YSYEKL. This CDR3 region has 14 residues. Trimming removed 4 bases from V and 2 bases from J, with 12 bases in between. As DNA, the CDR3 is TGCGCCAGCAGCCCGGGAACAGCAACCTACGAGCAGTACTTC. It is translated as CASSPGTATYEQYF.

The chain uses TRBV7-2 and TRBJ2-7; D is unresolved. V lost 1 base, J lost 5 bases, and 15 bases lay in between. This CDR3 spans 15 amino acids. CDR1 SGHTA and CDR2 FQGNSA come from the germline V gene. The CDR3 region is CASSLGLSKGDEQYF. CDR3 bases: TGTGCCAGCAGCTTAGGTCTCTCTAAAGGCGACGAGCAGTACTTC.

The chain couples TRBV19 to TRBJ2-2, with D maybe TRBD2 (5 bases). Germline V gene data show CDR1 as LNHDA and CDR2 as SQIVND (reference sequence). Trimming cost V 2 bases and J 6 bases, with 13 bases left between them. CDR3 size: 15 residues. The CDR3 loop reads CASSIPDFLPGELFF. CDR3 nucleotides: TGTGCCAGTAGTATACCGGACTTCCTCCCCGGGGAGCTGTTTTTT.

This clone was seen a handful of times. The chain combines TRBV20-1 with TRBJ2-1; D is ambiguous. CDR3 length equals 10 residues. CDR1 is DFQATT and CDR2 is SNEGSKA in the germline V gene (reference sequence). The V gene lost 3 bases and the J gene lost 7 bases, with 4 bases spanning the gap. CDR3 region: CSARQNEQFF. For the CDR3, the DNA is TGCAGTGCTAGGCAAAATGAGCAGTTCTTC.

Only a few counts were recorded for this clone. This sample includes further DNA sequences coding for the same CDR3. This chain connects TRBV9 to TRBJ2-7; D remains ambiguous. The CDR3 covers 11 residues. V was clipped by 3 bases and J by 3 bases, with 4 bases between them. Germline lookup yields CDR1 SGDLS and CDR2 YYNGEE. This chain's CDR3 is CASSAGYEQYF. The DNA for the CDR3 is TGTGCCAGCAGCGCAGGCTACGAGCAGTACTTC.

V gene TRBV18 combines with J gene TRBJ2-4, with D tentatively TRBD1 or TRBD2 (5 bases each). V dropped 5 bases and J dropped 0 bases, with 11 bases sitting between them. There are 15 residues in the CDR3. Germline V lookup: CDR1 KGHSH, CDR2 LQKENI. The DNA of the CDR3 is TGTGCCAGCTCATGGGGGAGCCTAGCCAAAAACATTCAGTACTTC. Amino acid sequence: CASSWGSLAKNIQYF. Drawing the rest from reference TRBV18 and TRBJ2-4, the complete variable domain is NAGVMQNPRHLVRRRGQEARLRCSPMKGHSHVYWYRQLPEEGLKFMVYLQKENIIDESGMPKERFSAEFPKEGPSILRIQQVVRGDSAAYFCASSWGSLAKNIQYFGAGTRLSVL.

The chain joins TRBV7-9 to TRBJ2-1; 9 bases fit TRBD1. CDR1 and CDR2 from the germline V gene are SEHNR and FQNEAQ (reference sequence). V was pared by 1 base and J by 8 bases, with 3 bases of the junction left unmatched. The CDR3 contains 14 residues. Written as DNA, the CDR3 is TGTGCCAGCAGCTTAGGGGACAGGGTCCATGAGCAGTTCTTC. The encoded protein is CASSLGDRVHEQFF.

CDR3: CASSQSARYRNTGELFF. In nucleotides, the CDR3 is TGCGCCAGCAGTCAATCGGCCCGGTATAGGAACACCGGGGAGCTGTTTTTT. This chain joins TRBV23-1 and TRBJ2-2; the D is unclear. TRBV23-1 is an ORF, and what it does is uncertain. The CDR3 runs 17 residues. V was pared by 0 bases and J by 1 base, with 12 bases between.

This rearrangement joins TRBV7-9 to TRBJ1-2; a weak D match, TRBD1 (5 bases). CDR1 is SEHNR and CDR2 is FQNEAQ in the germline V gene (reference sequence). The CDR3 length is 12 residues. Trimming stripped 5 bases from V and 13 bases from J, with 17 bases between. CDR3 bases: TGTGCCAGCAGCCCCAGGGAGGAGGGTTCCACCTTC. Translated, it gives CASSPREEGSTF.

The V gene is TRBV28, the J gene TRBJ1-4, with 8 nucleotides matching TRBD1. The CDR3 loop spans 14 amino acids. Looked up from germline, CDR1 is MDHEN and CDR2 is SYDVKM. Trimming at V came to 7 bases and at J to 8 bases, leaving 9 bases not matched to a gene. The CDR3 DNA is TGTGCCAGCACCCCACAGGGGGTGGTGGAAAAACTGTTTTTT. As protein: CASTPQGVVEKLFF.

Here the CDR3 reads CASLGLETQYF. The CDR3 coding sequence is TGTGCCAGCCTCGGGTTGGAGACCCAGTACTTC. This chain uses TRBV11-2 with TRBJ2-5; no reliable D call. Germline CDR1 SGHAT, CDR2 FQNNGV. V dropped 8 bases and J dropped 5 bases, with 9 bases sitting between them. The CDR3 spans 11 residues.

This clone was detected a few times. The genes are TRBV5-4 and TRBJ2-2; TRBD2 aligns across 8 bases. The CDR3 sequence is 16 residues long. CDR1 and CDR2 (germline): SGHNT, YYREEE (reference sequence). V lost 4 bases to trimming and J lost 0 bases; unmatched junction nucleotides: 5. CDR3 sequence: CASSPRTSPNTGELFF. The CDR3 nucleotides read TGTGCCAGCAGCCCCCGGACTAGCCCGAACACCGGGGAGCTGTTTTTT. Drawing the rest from reference TRBV5-4 and TRBJ2-2, the complete variable domain is ETGVTQSPTHLIKTRGQQVTLRCSSQSGHNTVSWYQQALGQGPQFIFQYYREEENGRGNFPPRFSGLQFPNYSSELNVNALELDDSALYLCASSPRTSPNTGELFFGEGSRLTVL.

Concerning this clone: This specimen includes other DNA sequences encoding the same CDR3. The J gene is TRBJ1-6, the V gene TRBV7-9, with a tentative D call TRBD1 (6 bases). V lost 5 bases, J lost 7 bases, and 9 bases lay in between. CDR3 length: 13 residues. Germline CDR1 is SEHNR and CDR2 is FQNEAQ (reference sequence). The CDR3 bases are TGTGCCAGCAGCCTCGGACAGAATTCACCCCTCCACTTT. This translates into CASSLGQNSPLHF.

In its sample, this clone was seen many times. Other DNA sequences in this sample translate to the same CDR3. This chain connects TRBV7-2 to TRBJ2-3; D remains unclear. The length of the CDR3 is 12 residues. Germline loops: CDR1 SGHTA, CDR2 FQGNSA. The V and J ends lost 6 bases and 0 bases respectively, with 4 bases between them. CDR3 protein: CASSSSTDTQYF. CDR3 sequence (DNA): TGTGCCAGCAGTTCAAGCACAGATACGCAGTATTTT. The whole variable domain, remainder taken from reference TRBV7-2 and TRBJ2-3, is GAGVSQSPSNKVTEKGKDVELRCDPISGHTALYWYRQSLGQGLEFLIYFQGNSAPDKSGLPSDRFSAERTGGSVSTLTIQRTQQEDSAVYLCASSSSTDTQYFGPGTRLTVL.

The rearrangement links TRBV6-5 to TRBJ2-5; D gene uncertain. The germline gives CDR1 MNHEY, CDR2 SVGAGI. The V end was cut by 5 bases, the J end by 4 bases, with 11 bases between. There are 13 residues in the CDR3. CDR3 amino acids: CASSPTARETQYF. The CDR3 DNA follows: TGTGCCAGCAGTCCGACTGCAAGAGAGACCCAGTACTTC.

On this clone itself: At one end, the junction sequence differs from germline, possibly due to a read error. The gene calls are TRBV7-2 and TRBJ2-5; TRBD2 aligns across 7 bases. CDR3 size: 15 residues. CDR1 and CDR2 from the germline V gene are SGHTA and FQGNSA. The CDR3 sequence is CASSPGTTSQQTQYF. DNA for the CDR3: TGTGCCAGCAGCCCAGGGACTACCAGCCAACAGACCCAGTACTTC.